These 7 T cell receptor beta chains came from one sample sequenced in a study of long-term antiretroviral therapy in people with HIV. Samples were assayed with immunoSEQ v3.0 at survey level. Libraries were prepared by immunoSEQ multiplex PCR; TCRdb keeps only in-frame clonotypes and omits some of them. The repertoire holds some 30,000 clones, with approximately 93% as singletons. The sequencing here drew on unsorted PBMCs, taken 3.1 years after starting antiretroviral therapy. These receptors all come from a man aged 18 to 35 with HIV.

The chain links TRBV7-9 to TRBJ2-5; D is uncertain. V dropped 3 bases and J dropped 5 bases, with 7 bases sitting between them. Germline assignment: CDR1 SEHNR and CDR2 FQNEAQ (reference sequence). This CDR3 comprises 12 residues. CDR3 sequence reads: CASSFLAETQYF. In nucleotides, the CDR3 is TGTGCCAGCAGCTTTCTCGCTGAGACCCAGTACTTC.

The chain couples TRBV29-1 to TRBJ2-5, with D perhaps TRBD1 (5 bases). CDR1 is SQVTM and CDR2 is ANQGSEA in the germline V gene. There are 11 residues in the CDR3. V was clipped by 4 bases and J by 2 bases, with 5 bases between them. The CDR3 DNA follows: TGCAGCGTTGGACAGCAAGAGACCCAGTACTTC. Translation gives CSVGQQETQYF.

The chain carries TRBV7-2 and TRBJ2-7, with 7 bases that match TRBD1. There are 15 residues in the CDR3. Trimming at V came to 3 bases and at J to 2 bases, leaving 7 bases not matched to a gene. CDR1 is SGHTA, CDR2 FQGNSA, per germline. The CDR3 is CASSFDPTGTYEQYF. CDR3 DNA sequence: TGTGCCAGCAGCTTTGACCCGACAGGGACCTACGAGCAGTACTTC.

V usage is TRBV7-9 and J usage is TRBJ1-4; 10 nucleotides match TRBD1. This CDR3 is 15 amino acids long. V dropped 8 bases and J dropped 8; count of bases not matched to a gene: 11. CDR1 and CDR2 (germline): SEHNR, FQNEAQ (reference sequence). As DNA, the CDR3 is TGTGCCAGCTCCGGGTCGGGACAGGGGTCCGAAAAACTGTTTTTT. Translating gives CASSGSGQGSEKLFF.

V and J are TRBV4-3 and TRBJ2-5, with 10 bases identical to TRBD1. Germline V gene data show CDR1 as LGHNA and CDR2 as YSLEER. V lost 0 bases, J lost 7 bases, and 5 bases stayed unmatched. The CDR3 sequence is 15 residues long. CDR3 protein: CASSQDTGTGATQYF. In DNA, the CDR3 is TGCGCCAGCAGCCAAGATACCGGGACAGGGGCGACCCAGTACTTC.

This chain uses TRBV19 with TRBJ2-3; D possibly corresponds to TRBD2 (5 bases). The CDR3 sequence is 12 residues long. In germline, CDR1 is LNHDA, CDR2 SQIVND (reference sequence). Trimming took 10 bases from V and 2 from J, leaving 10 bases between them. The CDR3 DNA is TGTGCCACGGGGAGCACCACAGATACGCAGTATTTT. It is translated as CATGSTTDTQYF.

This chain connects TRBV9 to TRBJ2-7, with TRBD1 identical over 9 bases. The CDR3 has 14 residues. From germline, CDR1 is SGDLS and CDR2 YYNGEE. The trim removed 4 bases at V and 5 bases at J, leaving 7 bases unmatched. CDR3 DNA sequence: TGTGCCAGCAGCCCCTCCGGGACAGGGAACGAGCAGTACTTC. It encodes CASSPSGTGNEQYF.